Listed here is a single T cell receptor (beta chain). Its antigen is not identified. The CDR3 consists of 16 residues. V trimming: 9 bases; J trimming: 4 bases; junction bases outside the gene matches: 15. In germline, CDR1 is LNHDA, CDR2 SQIVND (reference sequence). The method was immunoSEQ multiplex PCR; TCRdb's version includes in-frame clones alone and lacks a portion of them. The repertoire holds about 20,000 clones, with around 68% as singletons. The source of the sample is a study of CD4 T cells in relation to SARS-CoV-2 and coronaviruses. Background on the study: After around 10 days of antigen culture, PBMC TCR beta CDR3s were sequenced. The negative reference was HIV-1 Nef peptide pool or peptide-free culture.

Unexposed donor CD4+ T cells date from 2011-2018, before the COVID-19 pandemic. The cells were cultured for roughly 11 days before CD4+ T cells were isolated. Unexposed-donor CD4+ T cells were probed with SARS-CoV-2 S/N and four cold-coronavirus spikes, cells permitting. The J gene is TRBJ1-5, the V gene TRBV19; 7 nucleotides match TRBD1. Specimen: CD4+ T cells from PBMCs, cultured in vitro. This clonotype was sampled from a human donor in good health. The CDR3 DNA is TGTGCCAGCCGCTACTACCCGGGACAGCAAAATCAGCCCCAGCATTTT. Translated: CASRYYPGQQNQPQHF.